Listed below are T cell receptor beta chains from one sample, sequenced in a study of blood T cell repertoires in COVID-19. TCRdb's copy holds only in-frame clones and misses some; the assay was immunoSEQ multiplex PCR. The sample gives over 250,000 clones, 70% to 85% of which show up once; more than 1.2% is in the top ten. Input material: peripheral blood. The receptors were sampled from a human donor with COVID-19, enrolled during active disease. The donor label of this sample is uncertain. Both conserved end residues are part of each CDR3. Fields, in order: clone size, D gene, J gene, V gene, CDR3 protein, CDR3 DNA. D genes are given only for firm matches. Clone size is given for some rows only: seen once, a few or many times, or a class if the clone is expanded.

NA | TRBD1 | TRBJ1-1 | TRBV18 | CASSPQGQGGTEAFF | TGTGCCAGCTCACCACAGGGACAGGGGGGCACTGAAGCTTTCTTT
NA | TRBD2 | TRBJ2-1 | TRBV7-2 | CASSPQTSALDEQFF | TGTGCCAGCAGCCCTCAGACTAGCGCCCTAGATGAGCAGTTCTTC
NA | NA | TRBJ1-1 | TRBV6-2/TRBV6-3 | CASSSNLNTEAFF | TGTGCCAGCAGTTCAAACTTGAACACTGAAGCTTTCTTT
NA | NA | TRBJ2-1 | TRBV9 | CASSLELGSYNEQFF | TGTGCCAGCAGTCTAGAACTTGGTTCCTACAATGAGCAGTTCTTC
NA | TRBD1 | TRBJ1-1 | TRBV10-3 | CATTSQGAGDTEAFF | TGTGCCACGACGTCCCAGGGGGCAGGGGACACTGAAGCTTTCTTT
few | NA | TRBJ2-1 | TRBV9 | CASSVAPGNEQFF | TGTGCCAGCAGCGTAGCCCCCGGGAATGAGCAGTTCTTC
NA | TRBD1 | TRBJ1-4 | TRBV28 | CASSRGGSNEKLFF | TGTGCCAGCTCCCGAGGGGGCTCTAATGAAAAACTGTTTTTT
NA | NA | TRBJ2-2 | TRBV5-1 | CASSGGLEPNTGELFF | TGCGCCAGCAGCGGCGGACTCGAGCCGAACACCGGGGAGCTGTTTTTT
few | NA | TRBJ2-1 | TRBV11-3 | CASSSSNEQFF | TGTGCCAGCAGCTCCTCGAATGAGCAGTTCTTC
few | NA | TRBJ1-2 | TRBV30 | CASSRTTSNYGYTF | TGTGCCTCCTCAAGGACAACCTCTAACTATGGCTACACCTTC
NA | NA | TRBJ1-1 | TRBV2 | CASTLGQIEAFF | TGTGCCAGCACCCTAGGACAAATTGAAGCTTTCTTT
NA | NA | TRBJ1-2 | TRBV6-5 | CASSYGQRLYGYTF | TGTGCCAGCAGTTACGGACAGCGGCTCTATGGCTACACCTTC
NA | NA | TRBJ2-5 | TRBV10-1 | CASSRDSEETQYF | TGCGCCAGCTCCCGGGACTCAGAAGAGACCCAGTACTTC
NA | TRBD2 | TRBJ2-7 | TRBV7-8 | CASRHERDSYEQYF | TGTGCCAGCAGACACGAGCGGGACTCCTACGAGCAGTACTTC
NA | NA | TRBJ2-6 | TRBV9 | CASSFSGAGANVLTF | TGTGCCAGCAGCTTCTCCGGGGCTGGGGCCAACGTCCTGACTTTC
NA | TRBD1 | TRBJ1-1 | TRBV29-1 | CSVGLGQGGGAFF | TGCAGCGTTGGTTTAGGACAGGGAGGGGGAGCTTTCTTT
NA | TRBD2 | TRBJ2-4 | TRBV11-2 | CASSLGVAGVSIQYF | TGTGCCAGCAGCTTAGGGGTAGCGGGAGTTAGCATTCAGTACTTC
NA | NA | TRBJ1-5 | TRBV2 | CASSSDSSNQPQHF | TGTGCCAGCAGCTCCGACAGTAGCAATCAGCCCCAGCATTTT
NA | TRBD1 | TRBJ2-7 | TRBV23-1 | CASSPSPRTGNSAYEQYF | TGCGCCAGCAGTCCATCCCCCCGGACAGGGAATAGTGCCTACGAGCAGTACTTC
NA | NA | TRBJ2-7 | TRBV3-1/TRBV3-2 | CASSQVEGDYEQYF | TGTGCCAGCAGCCAAGTTGAGGGGGATTACGAGCAGTACTTC
NA | NA | TRBJ1-4 | TRBV6-4 | CASSRGRIPTNEKLFF | TGTGCCAGCAGTCGGGGGAGGATCCCAACTAATGAAAAACTGTTTTTT
NA | NA | TRBJ2-2 | TRBV11-3 | CASSLGSVGGELFF | TGTGCCAGCAGCTTAGGTTCGGTCGGCGGGGAGCTGTTTTTT
NA | NA | TRBJ1-1 | TRBV7-2 | CASSLVAGPGTEAFF | TGTGCCAGCAGCTTAGTGGCAGGGCCGGGCACTGAAGCTTTCTTT
NA | NA | TRBJ2-5 | TRBV6-5 | CASSQQETQYF | TGTGCCAGCAGTCAACAAGAGACCCAGTACTTC
NA | NA | TRBJ1-5 | TRBV30 | CAWSVPPRGNQPQHF | TGTGCCTGGAGTGTACCCCCCCGGGGGAATCAGCCCCAGCATTTT
few | NA | TRBJ2-7 | TRBV6-2/TRBV6-3 | CASSRRGTGGKGYEQYF | TGTGCCAGCAGCCGCAGAGGGACTGGAGGAAAGGGGTACGAGCAGTACTTC
NA | TRBD2 | TRBJ2-3 | TRBV6-2/TRBV6-3 | CASSYIPAGFTDTQYF | TGTGCCAGCAGTTATATTCCAGCGGGGTTCACAGATACGCAGTATTTT
NA | TRBD1 | TRBJ1-3 | TRBV4-1 | CASRMGQGAGNTIYF | TGCGCCAGTCGAATGGGACAGGGAGCTGGAAACACCATATATTTT
NA | TRBD2 | TRBJ2-1 | TRBV29-1 | CSVVETSGEQFF | TGCAGCGTTGTCGAAACTAGCGGAGAGCAGTTCTTC
NA | TRBD1 | TRBJ1-1 | TRBV2 | CASPQGANRRTEAFF | TGTGCCAGCCCACAGGGGGCGAATCGCCGGACTGAAGCTTTCTTT
once | NA | TRBJ1-1 | TRBV7-3 | CASSLAGNTEAFF | TGTGCCAGCAGCTTAGCGGGGAACACTGAAGCTTTCTTT
NA | NA | TRBJ2-1 | TRBV20-1 | CSARDRGEFF | TGCAGTGCTAGAGACAGGGGAGAGTTCTTC
NA | NA | TRBJ2-3 | TRBV9 | CASSAVSVADTQYF | TGTGCCAGCAGCGCCGTTAGCGTCGCAGATACGCAGTATTTT
once | NA | TRBJ2-1 | TRBV2 | CASSYRDPPYNEQFF | TGTGCCAGCAGTTACAGGGATCCCCCCTACAATGAGCAGTTCTTC
NA | TRBD2 | TRBJ2-3 | TRBV9 | CASSVGLGVAGGSVGDTQYF | TGTGCCAGCAGCGTAGGTCTGGGGGTAGCGGGAGGTTCCGTTGGAGATACGCAGTATTTT
NA | NA | TRBJ1-1 | TRBV30 | CAWSFNRAGTEAFF | TGTGCCTGGAGTTTCAACAGGGCAGGCACTGAAGCTTTCTTT
few | NA | TRBJ1-3 | TRBV2 | CASSTDPTLSGNTIYF | TGTGCCAGCTCGACAGACCCCACTTTGTCTGGAAACACCATATATTTT
NA | NA | TRBJ1-3 | TRBV6-1 | CASSEGPLGVGYTIYF | TGTGCCAGCAGTGAAGGCCCCCTGGGAGTGGGCTACACCATATATTTT
NA | TRBD1 | TRBJ1-5 | TRBV7-9 | CASSGTDSNQPQHF | TGTGCCAGCAGCGGGACAGATAGCAATCAGCCCCAGCATTTT
NA | TRBD1 | TRBJ1-4 | TRBV19 | CASSSTLDRGGEKLFF | TGTGCCAGTAGTTCCACCCTTGACAGGGGTGGTGAAAAACTGTTTTTT
NA | TRBD2 | TRBJ2-4 | TRBV29-1 | CSVAGLAGEEAKNIQYF | TGCAGCGTTGCCGGGTTAGCGGGAGAGGAGGCCAAAAACATTCAGTACTTC
NA | TRBD2 | TRBJ2-7 | TRBV7-2 | CASSLPQVAGVYEQYF | TGTGCCAGCAGCTTACCCCAGGTAGCGGGAGTCTACGAGCAGTACTTC
NA | TRBD1 | TRBJ1-5 | TRBV6-6 | CASSLQGSREQPQHF | TGTGCCAGCAGTTTACAGGGGAGTCGGGAACAGCCCCAGCATTTT
NA | NA | TRBJ1-1 | TRBV5-1 | CASTSDPGSSMAEAFF | TGCGCCAGCACCTCAGATCCCGGGTCGTCGATGGCTGAAGCTTTCTTT
NA | TRBD2 | TRBJ2-3 | TRBV6-2/TRBV6-3 | CASSSHGLAGFTDTQYF | TGTGCCAGCAGTTCGCATGGACTAGCGGGATTCACAGATACGCAGTATTTT
NA | TRBD2 | TRBJ2-7 | TRBV28 | CASSSLLAGGWEQYF | TGTGCCAGCAGCTCGTTACTAGCGGGAGGGTGGGAGCAGTACTTC
NA | NA | TRBJ1-6 | TRBV5-6 | CASSFRVEPGDSPLHF | TGTGCCAGCAGCTTTCGCGTGGAACCGGGGGATTCACCCCTCCACTTT
NA | TRBD1 | TRBJ1-1 | TRBV5-1 | CASSLTGTGATNTEAFF | TGCGCCAGCAGCTTAACCGGGACAGGGGCTACGAACACTGAAGCTTTCTTT
NA | NA | TRBJ1-2 | TRBV6-1 | CASSESWGVTNYGYTF | TGTGCCAGCAGTGAATCTTGGGGGGTGACTAACTATGGCTACACCTTC
NA | NA | TRBJ2-2 | TRBV3-1/TRBV3-2 | CASSQAAGELFF | TGTGCCAGCAGCCAAGCGGCCGGGGAGCTGTTTTTT
few | NA | TRBJ2-5 | TRBV10-1 | CASSESLQETQYF | TGCGCCAGCAGTGAGTCCCTCCAAGAGACCCAGTACTTC
NA | NA | TRBJ2-2 | TRBV29-1 | CSAQRGRANTGELFF | TGCAGCGCCCAAAGGGGGAGAGCGAACACCGGGGAGCTGTTTTTT
NA | TRBD2 | TRBJ2-3 | TRBV9 | CASSLYGGESTDTQYF | TGTGCCAGCAGCCTATATGGGGGGGAATCCACAGATACGCAGTATTTT
NA | NA | TRBJ2-7 | TRBV28 | CASTERQPYEQYF | TGTGCCAGCACCGAGAGACAACCCTACGAGCAGTACTTC
NA | TRBD1 | TRBJ1-6 | TRBV27 | CASSPWGTAGNSPLHF | TGTGCCAGCAGTCCCTGGGGGACAGCGGGTAATTCACCCCTCCACTTT
once | NA | TRBJ1-1 | TRBV9 | CASSPWGGMGTEAFF | TGTGCCAGCAGCCCTTGGGGGGGAATGGGGACTGAAGCTTTCTTT
NA | TRBD1 | TRBJ2-3 | TRBV19 | CASRGQGADTQYF | TGTGCCAGTAGGGGCCAGGGGGCAGATACGCAGTATTTT
NA | TRBD2 | TRBJ2-6 | TRBV14 | CASSQGVLAGGPGANVLTF | TGTGCCAGCAGCCAAGGGGTTCTAGCGGGAGGGCCTGGGGCCAACGTCCTGACTTTC
NA | NA | TRBJ2-3 | TRBV9 | CASSGERVTSTDTQYF | TGTGCCAGCAGCGGCGAGCGGGTAACTAGCACAGATACGCAGTATTTT
NA | NA | TRBJ1-2 | TRBV5-1 | CASSLDRAEAGAGYTF | TGCGCCAGCAGCTTGGACAGGGCAGAGGCGGGGGCTGGCTACACCTTC